Below, 28 T cell receptor beta chains from the same sample are listed, as sequenced in a study of blood T cell repertoires in COVID-19. Measured with immunoSEQ multiplex PCR; TCRdb has only the in-frame clones, and not every one. The repertoire includes 110,000 or so clones, around 90% of them detected once, and 4% to 5.5% sits in the top ten. The sequencing sample was made of peripheral blood. The receptor set was obtained from a woman aged 50 to 65 with acute or convalescent COVID-19.

This clone was observed a handful of times. CDR3 sequence reads: CSVASGGKITDTQYF. The CDR3 nucleotides are TGCAGCGTTGCTAGCGGGGGGAAGATCACAGATACGCAGTATTTT. The V and J genes are TRBV29-1 and TRBJ2-3, with 11 positions matching TRBD2. The CDR3 length is 15 residues. CDR1 is SQVTM and CDR2 is ANQGSEA in the germline V gene. V lost 4 bases, J lost 2 bases, and 5 bases stayed unmatched.

This chain links TRBV5-8 with TRBJ2-4, with D possibly TRBD2 on 6 matching bases. Per the germline V gene, CDR1 is SGHTS and CDR2 is YDEGEE. The CDR3 runs to 19 residues. Trimming removed 3 bases from V and 0 bases from J, with 22 bases in between. CDR3: CASSYWSLRDLVAKNIQYF. The CDR3 nucleotides are TGTGCCAGCAGCTATTGGTCTCTGCGGGATCTAGTAGCCAAAAACATTCAGTACTTC.

The DNA of the CDR3 is TGTGCCAGTAGTGAAGACAGGGGGCGCGGCTATGGCTACACCTTC. It codes for CASSEDRGRGYGYTF. The rearrangement joins TRBV19 to TRBJ1-2; 10 nucleotides match TRBD1. Germline loops: CDR1 LNHDA, CDR2 SQIVND (reference sequence). V dropped 5 bases and J dropped 4; count of bases not matched to a gene: 7. CDR3 size: 15 residues.

The chain carries TRBV6-6 and TRBJ1-2; a possible D gene is TRBD1 (5 bases). Germline V gives CDR1 MNHNY, CDR2 SVGAGI (reference sequence). CDR3 size: 16 residues. V shed 0 bases and J shed 8 bases, with 19 bases lying between them. The CDR3 loop reads CASSYSKGSGEGGYTF. The CDR3 DNA follows: TGTGCCAGCAGTTACTCGAAAGGTTCCGGGGAGGGGGGCTACACCTTC.

This chain uses TRBV7-9 with TRBJ1-3; possibly TRBD1 for D (6 bases). Germline lookup yields CDR1 SEHNR and CDR2 FQNEAQ (reference sequence). Trimming cost V 5 bases and J 0 bases, with 8 bases left between them. This CDR3 region has 14 residues. The CDR3 nucleotides are TGTGCCAGCAGCACAGGGTACTCTGGAAACACCATATATTTT. This codes for CASSTGYSGNTIYF.

This rearrangement joins TRBV28 to TRBJ1-5; the match to TRBD1 covers 7 bases. The V gene's germline CDR1 is MDHEN and CDR2 SYDVKM. V shed 6 bases and J 0 bases; nucleotides not matched to a gene: 8. The CDR3 is made up of 16 amino acids. CDR3 nucleotide sequence: TGTGCCAGCAGCATACTCTGGGACAGTAGCAATCAGCCCCAGCATTTT. Protein product: CASSILWDSSNQPQHF.

The rearrangement links TRBV11-2 to TRBJ1-1, with 9 bases fitting TRBD1. The V gene's germline CDR1 is SGHAT and CDR2 FQNNGV. CDR3 length equals 15 residues. With 10 bases clipped from V and 1 base from J, the junction kept 10 bases outside the gene matches. CDR3 DNA: TGTGCCACCAGAAGACCGGGACAGGGGAACACTGAAGCTTTCTTT. It is translated as CATRRPGQGNTEAFF.

The chain couples TRBV5-1 to TRBJ2-1; D is possibly TRBD2 (6 bases). Germline-derived CDR1 and CDR2 are SGHRS and YFSETQ. Deletions cut 3 bases from V and 8 bases from J, with 18 bases between. This CDR3 is built from 15 residues. CDR3 in DNA: TGCGCCAGCAGCTGGGGGGATTCAGTGGCCCATGAGCAGTTCTTC. Amino acids: CASSWGDSVAHEQFF. The full variable domain, rest sourced from reference TRBV5-1 and TRBJ2-1, is KAGVTQTPRYLIKTRGQQVTLSCSPISGHRSVSWYQQTPGQGLQFLFEYFSETQRNKGNFPGRFSGRQFSNSRSEMNVSTLELGDSALYLCASSWGDSVAHEQFFGPGTRLTVL.

The chain recombines TRBV11-2 with TRBJ2-7; D is uncertain. V lost 0 bases to trimming and J lost 6 bases, with 9 bases between them. The CDR3 is 13 amino acids. Germline lookup yields CDR1 SGHAT and CDR2 FQNNGV. The CDR3 nucleotides read TGTGCCAGCAGCTTAGAAATGAGCCTCGAGCAGTACTTC. Its protein is CASSLEMSLEQYF.

The gene calls are TRBV19 and TRBJ2-3, with TRBD1 identical over 10 bases. The CDR3 is made up of 13 amino acids. CDR1 and CDR2 (germline): LNHDA, SQIVND (reference sequence). The V gene end was trimmed by 4 bases and the J gene end by 9 bases; junction bases not matched to a gene: 4. CDR3 in DNA: TGTGCCAGTAGTACTCAGGACAGGGGGACGCAGTATTTT. Amino acid sequence: CASSTQDRGTQYF.

The V call is TRBV6-6, the J call TRBJ1-5; possibly TRBD1 for D (5 bases). Trimming took off 0 bases at V and 3 bases at J, with 9 bases between the two ends. The germline V gene has CDR1 MNHNY and CDR2 SVGAGI (reference sequence). The CDR3 spans 15 residues. CDR3 sequence: CASSYSRTINQPQHF. The CDR3 DNA sequence: TGTGCCAGCAGTTACTCGAGGACAATCAATCAGCCCCAGCATTTT.

The chain combines TRBV7-2 with TRBJ2-7, with 9 positions matching TRBD1. The CDR3 spans 15 residues. CDR1 is SGHTA and CDR2 is FQGNSA in the germline V gene. With V trimmed by 1 base and J by 3 bases, 4 bases remained unmatched. The CDR3, as DNA: TGTGCCAGCAGCTTAGGGGACAGGGATTTCTACGAGCAGTACTTC. Its translation: CASSLGDRDFYEQYF.

The chain employs TRBV11-2 and TRBJ1-1, with D perhaps matching TRBD1 (6 bases). The V end was cut by 3 bases, the J end by 10 bases, with 12 bases between. The germline gives CDR1 SGHAT, CDR2 FQNNGV. The CDR3 is 12 amino acids. CDR3 coding DNA: TGTGCCAGCAGCTTTGGGGACATTGGAGCTTTCTTT. Amino acids: CASSFGDIGAFF.

As DNA, the CDR3 is TGTGCCAGCAGCCACGGGACTAGCGGGGTAATGGGTGAGCAGTTCTTC. Translating it yields CASSHGTSGVMGEQFF. The V call is TRBV9, the J call TRBJ2-1; 13 bases align to TRBD2. The CDR3 runs 16 residues. The germline V gene has CDR1 SGDLS and CDR2 YYNGEE. J gave up 9 bases and V 4 bases, and 10 bases lay outside the gene matches.

The V call is TRBV7-3, the J call TRBJ2-3; D gene uncertain. Germline V gene data show CDR1 as SGHTA and CDR2 as FQGTGA. The CDR3 loop spans 15 amino acids. V shed 1 base and J shed 1 base, with 9 bases lying between them. CDR3 sequence: CASSLNGGGTDTQYF. The CDR3 DNA is TGTGCCAGCAGCTTAAACGGTGGAGGCACAGATACGCAGTATTTT.

The chain couples TRBV19 to TRBJ1-5, with D hard to call. V was cut by 5 bases and J by 5 bases, with 13 bases left in between. Germline assignment: CDR1 LNHDA and CDR2 SQIVND (reference sequence). CDR3 length: 14 residues. CDR3 DNA: TGTGCCAGTAGTCGACTAGGGCCAGATCAGCCCCAGCATTTT. This codes for CASSRLGPDQPQHF.

The chain links TRBV6-4 to TRBJ2-1, with TRBD1 matching over 9 bases. The trim removed 0 bases at V and 6 bases at J, leaving 3 bases unmatched. The CDR3 contains 15 residues. CDR1 is MRHNA and CDR2 is SNTAGT in the germline V gene. The CDR3 spells CASSDSETGGNEQFF. The CDR3 DNA reads TGTGCCAGCAGTGACTCAGAGACAGGGGGCAATGAGCAGTTCTTC.

The J gene is TRBJ2-4, the V gene TRBV6-5, with a tentative D call TRBD2 (7 bases). CDR3 length: 14 amino acids. Germline CDR1 reads MNHEY; CDR2 reads SVGAGI. Trimming pared 5 bases from V and 6 bases from J, leaving 14 bases between. CDR3 sequence: CASSPGGGGNIQYF. The CDR3 DNA reads as TGTGCCAGCAGTCCAGGAGGGGGGGGAAACATTCAGTACTTC.

The chain employs TRBV11-2 and TRBJ1-4; 11 nucleotides match TRBD1. The V gene's germline CDR1 is SGHAT and CDR2 FQNNGV. The CDR3 is made up of 15 amino acids. With V trimmed by 8 bases and J by 3 bases, 5 bases remained unmatched. CDR3 sequence: CASGRDRGANEKLFF. CDR3 DNA: TGTGCCAGCGGACGGGACAGGGGGGCTAATGAAAAACTGTTTTTT.

V and J are TRBV19 and TRBJ1-4; TRBD1 aligns across 9 bases. This CDR3 is built from 13 residues. Germline CDR1 reads LNHDA; CDR2 reads SQIVND (reference sequence). The J segment lost 7 bases and the V segment lost 10 bases, leaving 7 bases of the junction unmatched. The CDR3 region is CATVSTGGEKLFF. The CDR3 coding sequence is TGTGCCACAGTATCGACAGGGGGTGAAAAACTGTTTTTT.

The V gene is TRBV28, the J gene TRBJ2-7; 10 bases match TRBD1. Germline loops: CDR1 MDHEN, CDR2 SYDVKM. The CDR3 contains 19 residues. V lost 4 bases, J lost 3 bases, and 18 bases stayed unmatched. CDR3 residues: CASSSPGQGPRVGLYEQYF. Written as DNA, the CDR3 is TGTGCCAGCAGTTCCCCGGGACAGGGGCCCCGGGTGGGTCTCTACGAGCAGTACTTC.

J is TRBJ1-1 and V is TRBV14; a possible D gene is TRBD1 (5 bases). The CDR3 has 15 residues. Per the germline V gene, CDR1 is SGHDN and CDR2 is FVKESK. The V gene lost 0 bases and the J gene lost 1 base, with 9 bases spanning the gap. CDR3 in DNA: TGTGCCAGCAGCCAAGAGCGGGGCTGGAACACTGAAGCTTTCTTT. Protein: CASSQERGWNTEAFF.

This clone was seen only a few times. The chain links TRBV3-1 (or the pseudogene TRBV3-2) to TRBJ2-7; perhaps TRBD2 as D (6 bases). CDR3 length: 14 residues. The V end was cut by 5 bases, the J end by 3 bases, with 14 bases between. Germline lookup yields CDR1 LGHDT and CDR2 YNNKEL (reference sequence). The CDR3 loop reads CASSDTPGSYEQYF. In nucleotides, the CDR3 is TGTGCCAGCAGCGACACCCCCGGGAGCTACGAGCAGTACTTC.

The chain couples TRBV27 to TRBJ2-5; tentatively, D is TRBD2 (6 bases). Germline lookup yields CDR1 MNHEY and CDR2 SMNVEV (reference sequence). The CDR3 runs to 15 residues. V lost 2 bases and J lost 2, with 12 bases in between. The CDR3 nucleotides are TGTGCCAGCAGTTTAGGGGGAGGTCCTCAAGAGACCCAGTACTTC. This gives the protein CASSLGGGPQETQYF.

This sequence joins TRBV4-3 and TRBJ1-2; 8 nucleotides match TRBD1. Germline V CDR1 and CDR2: LGHNA, YSLEER. With 0 bases clipped from V and 4 bases from J, the junction kept 7 bases outside the gene matches. The CDR3 extends over 16 amino acids. The CDR3 region is CASSQDGGQGGYGYTF. The CDR3 DNA reads TGCGCCAGCAGCCAAGACGGCGGACAGGGTGGCTATGGCTACACCTTC.

This chain joins TRBV7-9 and TRBJ2-5; TRBD1 matches 9 bases. V dropped 5 bases and J dropped 4; count of bases not matched to a gene: 5. Per germline, CDR1 SEHNR and CDR2 FQNEAQ (reference sequence). This CDR3 contains 14 residues. The CDR3 region has the DNA TGTGCCAGCAGCATGGGACAGGGAATAGAGACCCAGTACTTC. Residues: CASSMGQGIETQYF.

CDR3 loop: CASRPLLTSGGHEQYF. The CDR3, as DNA: TGTGCCAGCAGACCCCTCCTAACTAGCGGGGGACACGAGCAGTACTTC. This rearrangement joins TRBV28 to TRBJ2-7; 11 nucleotides line up with TRBD2. Unmatched junction bases numbered 12, after V lost 6 bases and J lost 5 bases. The CDR3 is made up of 16 amino acids. Germline-derived CDR1 and CDR2 are MDHEN and SYDVKM. The whole variable domain, filled in from reference TRBV28 and TRBJ2-7, reads DVKVTQSSRYLVKRTGEKVFLECVQDMDHENMFWYRQDPGLGLRLIYFSYDVKMKEKGDIPEGYSVSREKKERFSLILESASTNQTSMYLCASRPLLTSGGHEQYFGPGTRLTVT.

The rearrangement uses TRBV19 and TRBJ1-1, with TRBD1 matching over 11 bases. The CDR3 is made up of 16 amino acids. The J segment lost 5 bases and the V segment lost 7 bases, leaving 12 bases of the junction unmatched. The germline V gene has CDR1 LNHDA and CDR2 SQIVND (reference sequence). DNA of the CDR3: TGTGCCAGTACCGAACCCCGGGACAGGGGGGGGACTGAAGCTTTCTTT. This encodes CASTEPRDRGGTEAFF. The full variable domain, its missing parts supplied by reference TRBV19 and TRBJ1-1, is DGGITQSPKYLFRKEGQNVTLSCEQNLNHDAMYWYRQDPGQGLRLIYYSQIVNDFQKGDIAEGYSVSREKKESFPLTVTSAQKNPTAFYLCASTEPRDRGGTEAFFGQGTRLTVV.